The T cell receptor beta chain described here comes from a study of T cell responses to AZD1222 COVID-19 vaccine (dated by TCRdb to the early 2020s). Turning to the overall study: A total of 230 to 250 trial participants underwent TCR sequencing, of whom approximately 200 had received two doses of AZD1222 and approximately 26 had received two doses of the MenACWY control vaccine. Trial participants were enrolled into age subgroups of 18-55, 56-69 and 70-plus years, which contained approximately 150, 30 and 60 TCR-sequenced participants, respectively.

In the case of this clone: Which antigen it targets is not known. One base away there is no much larger clone; base qualities are not given.

The V and J ends are trimmed by 4 bases and 11 bases, leaving 12 bases between them. The CDR3, cysteine through phenylalanine, is 13 amino acids long. Only the CDR3 portion is preserved as DNA: 39 bases, with reading frame beginning at the first base. The germline V gene provides CDR1 SGHTA and CDR2 FQGNSA. Overall study outcomes, separate from this receptor: CD4 TCRs associated with the vaccine covered the entire spike protein, and the dominant responses were in regions 160-218 and 743-854. Conclusions about previously exposed vaccinees were limited because only a handful of AZD1222 recipients were SARS-CoV-2 seropositive at baseline. Reportedly, almost half of the unique spike-specific TCRs recognized epitopes lying outside the regions that are mutated in the B.1.351 and B.1.1.7 variants. After two AZD1222 doses, spike-specific TCR breadth and depth were significantly higher than at day 0 and than in MenACWY recipients. The 56-69-year group was small, and its depth increase did not reach significance, likely because of low power. Participants were mostly white British, with more females than males. The authors suggested clonal diversity may have been underestimated. Because no day 14 peak-response samples were available, the repertoires could be characterized only after the peak T cell response.

The CDR3 regions of human TCRbeta chains were analyzed by immunosequencing. On the study's bioinformatics: TCRs in the repertoires were compared against a reference library of SARS-CoV-2-specific TCRs that had been generated with the MIRA antigen-specificity platform. Breadth was defined as the fraction of unique TCRs that were SARS-CoV-2-associated, and depth was defined as the fraction of total T cells that were SARS-CoV-2-associated. Using the MIRA data, each spike-specific TCR was assigned both to the spike region to which the TCR was reactive and to a CD4 or CD8 class. Log10-transformed breadth and depth values were compared by one-way ANOVA with Sidak's multiple comparisons tests. This is the immuneACCESS table as TCRdb keeps it, with only in-frame sequences that have V and J called. A part of the clones is gone; compared with another copy, unresolved V genes explain less than half, and the rest is unexplained. For V, J and clone size, that table is used; D and trimming come from the DNA. The sample table records fewer than 85,000 clones; 70% to 90% of these occur just once. Roughly 1.2% of the sample lies in the top ten.

The time point label of this sample denotes: about 28 days (+/-7) after the second vaccine dose. AZD1222 recipients with second doses at about 4 weeks or about 12 weeks were pooled, because spike-specific TCR depth and breadth did not differ between schedules. Vaccinee samples were obtained from the UK trials COV001 and COV002, which included a single-blind randomized controlled phase 2/3 trial of AZD1222 (ChAdOx1 nCoV-19) in healthy adults. For TCRbeta chain sequencing, PBMC samples were collected from trial participants at day 0 and at day 28 after the second dose. The sequences come from peripheral blood, collected 28 days after the second AZD1222 dose. Recombination connected TRBV7-2 to TRBJ1-6; the D segment cannot be called with confidence. This TCR derives from an adult who received the AZD1222 COVID-19 vaccine. This receptor has the CDR3 CASSSTTGAPLHF. Read as DNA, the sequence is TGTGCCAGCAGCTCCACTACGGGTGCACCCCTCCACTTT. Joined to the reference TRBV7-2 and TRBJ1-6 proteins, this CDR3 gives the full variable domain: GAGVSQSPSNKVTEKGKDVELRCDPISGHTALYWYRQSLGQGLEFLIYFQGNSAPDKSGLPSDRFSAERTGGSVSTLTIQRTQQEDSAVYLCASSSTTGAPLHFGNGTRLTVT.